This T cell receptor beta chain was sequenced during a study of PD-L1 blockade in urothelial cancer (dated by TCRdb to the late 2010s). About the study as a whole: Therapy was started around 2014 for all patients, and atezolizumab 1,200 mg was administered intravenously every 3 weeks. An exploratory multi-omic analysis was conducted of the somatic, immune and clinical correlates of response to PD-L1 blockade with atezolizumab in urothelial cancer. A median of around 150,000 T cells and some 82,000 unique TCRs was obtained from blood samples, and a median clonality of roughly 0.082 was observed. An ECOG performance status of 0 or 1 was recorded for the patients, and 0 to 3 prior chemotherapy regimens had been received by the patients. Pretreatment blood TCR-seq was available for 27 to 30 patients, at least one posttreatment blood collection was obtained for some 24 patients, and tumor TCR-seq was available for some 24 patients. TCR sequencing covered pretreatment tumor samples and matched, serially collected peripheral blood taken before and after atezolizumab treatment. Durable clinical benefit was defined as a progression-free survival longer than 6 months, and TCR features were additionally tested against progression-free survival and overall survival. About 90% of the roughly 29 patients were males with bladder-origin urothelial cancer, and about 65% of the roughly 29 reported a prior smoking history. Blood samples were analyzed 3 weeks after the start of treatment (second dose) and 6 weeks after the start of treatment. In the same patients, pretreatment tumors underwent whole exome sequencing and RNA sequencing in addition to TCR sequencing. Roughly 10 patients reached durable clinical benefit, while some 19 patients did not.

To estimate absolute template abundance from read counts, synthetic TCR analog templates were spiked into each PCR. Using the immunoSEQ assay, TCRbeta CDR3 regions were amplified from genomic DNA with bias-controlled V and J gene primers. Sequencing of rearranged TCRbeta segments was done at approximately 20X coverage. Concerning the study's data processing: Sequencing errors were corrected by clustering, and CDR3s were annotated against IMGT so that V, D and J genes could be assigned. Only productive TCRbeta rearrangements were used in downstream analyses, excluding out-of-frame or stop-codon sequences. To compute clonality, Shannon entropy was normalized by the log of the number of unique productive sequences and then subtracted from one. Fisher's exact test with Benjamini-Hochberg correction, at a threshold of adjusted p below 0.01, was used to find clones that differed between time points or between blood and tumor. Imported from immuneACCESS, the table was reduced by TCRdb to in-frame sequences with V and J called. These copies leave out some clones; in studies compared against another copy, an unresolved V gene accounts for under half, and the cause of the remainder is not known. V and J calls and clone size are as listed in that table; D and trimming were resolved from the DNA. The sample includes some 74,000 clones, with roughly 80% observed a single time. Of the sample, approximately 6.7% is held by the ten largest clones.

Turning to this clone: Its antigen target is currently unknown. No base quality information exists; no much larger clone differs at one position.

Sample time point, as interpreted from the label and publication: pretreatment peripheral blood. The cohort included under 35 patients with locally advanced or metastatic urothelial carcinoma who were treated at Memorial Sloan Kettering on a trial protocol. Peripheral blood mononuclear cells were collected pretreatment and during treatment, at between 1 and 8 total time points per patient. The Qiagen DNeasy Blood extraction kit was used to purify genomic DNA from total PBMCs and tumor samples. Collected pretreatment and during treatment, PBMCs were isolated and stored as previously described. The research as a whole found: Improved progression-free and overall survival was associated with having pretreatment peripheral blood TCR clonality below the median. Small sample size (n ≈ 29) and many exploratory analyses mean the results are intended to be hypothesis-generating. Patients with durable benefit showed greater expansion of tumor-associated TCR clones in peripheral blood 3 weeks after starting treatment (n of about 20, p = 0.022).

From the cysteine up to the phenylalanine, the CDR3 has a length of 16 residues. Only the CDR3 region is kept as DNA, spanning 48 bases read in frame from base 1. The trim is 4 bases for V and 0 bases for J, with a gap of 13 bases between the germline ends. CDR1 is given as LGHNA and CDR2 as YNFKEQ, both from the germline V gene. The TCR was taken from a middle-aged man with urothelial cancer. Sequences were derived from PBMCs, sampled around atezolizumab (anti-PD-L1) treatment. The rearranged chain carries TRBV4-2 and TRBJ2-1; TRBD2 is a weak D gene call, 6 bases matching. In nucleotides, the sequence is TGTGCCAGCAGCCCTAGGGCGGGGAGCTCCTACAATGAGCAGTTCTTC. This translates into CASSPRAGSSYNEQFF.